This is a list of T cell receptor beta chains from one sample in a study of vaccination effects on CD4 cells after COVID-19. Clones were sequenced by immunoSEQ multiplex PCR, and TCRdb holds only the in-frame ones, with some missing. The repertoire holds more than 11,000 clones, with about 72% as singletons. What these receptors recognize is not known. The sequencing here drew on CD4+ T cells from PBMCs cultured with SARS-CoV-2 spike peptides, taken after COVID-19 vaccination. The receptors shown here come from a human donor who received a COVID-19 vaccine. Both conserved end residues are part of each CDR3. Fields, in order: D gene, clone size, J gene, V gene, CDR3 DNA, CDR3 protein. The D gene is left open where the match is weak. The listing skips clone size in some rows; elsewhere it reads once, few, many or a size class.

d_call: NA; clone_size: NA; j_call: TRBJ2-1; v_call: TRBV5-4; cdr3_nt: TGTGCCAGCAGCTTGGCGTGGCGGGGGCCGGGGGATGAGCAGTTCTTC; cdr3_aa: CASSLAWRGPGDEQFF
d_call: TRBD1; clone_size: NA; j_call: TRBJ1-6; v_call: TRBV2; cdr3_nt: TGTGCCAGCAGCGACAGGAGACAGGGTAGGGGTTCACCCCTCCACTTT; cdr3_aa: CASSDRRQGRGSPLHF
d_call: NA; clone_size: NA; j_call: TRBJ2-7; v_call: TRBV30; cdr3_nt: TGTGCCTGGAGTGTAGGCACAGGGTGGTACGAGCAGTACTTC; cdr3_aa: CAWSVGTGWYEQYF
d_call: NA; clone_size: few; j_call: TRBJ2-3; v_call: TRBV7-9; cdr3_nt: TGTGCCAGCATGGAGCGGCCGACTAGCACAGATACGCAGTATTTT; cdr3_aa: CASMERPTSTDTQYF
d_call: NA; clone_size: few; j_call: TRBJ1-4; v_call: TRBV27; cdr3_nt: TGTGCCAGCCGAGCCCAACCTGCAACTAATGAAAAACTGTTTTTT; cdr3_aa: CASRAQPATNEKLFF
d_call: NA; clone_size: once; j_call: TRBJ1-1; v_call: TRBV5-1; cdr3_nt: TGCGCCAGCAGCCCTCAGGTGGAAAACACTGAAGCTTTCTTT; cdr3_aa: CASSPQVENTEAFF
d_call: NA; clone_size: NA; j_call: TRBJ1-4; v_call: TRBV2; cdr3_nt: TGTGCCAGCATAGGACAGTTTAATGAAAAACTGTTTTTT; cdr3_aa: CASIGQFNEKLFF
d_call: TRBD2; clone_size: NA; j_call: TRBJ2-1; v_call: TRBV30; cdr3_nt: TGTGCCTGGAGTGTACATATCACTAGCGGGAAGGTCAATGAGCAGTTCTTC; cdr3_aa: CAWSVHITSGKVNEQFF
d_call: TRBD1; clone_size: NA; j_call: TRBJ1-2; v_call: TRBV28; cdr3_nt: TGTGCCAGCAGTCCAGGGGACAGGGAAGGGTATGGCTACACCTTC; cdr3_aa: CASSPGDREGYGYTF
d_call: TRBD1; clone_size: NA; j_call: TRBJ2-3; v_call: TRBV5-1; cdr3_nt: TGCGCCAGCAGCCCACAGGGGGGACTGGCAAGTGATACGCAGTATTTT; cdr3_aa: CASSPQGGLASDTQYF
d_call: TRBD1; clone_size: NA; j_call: TRBJ2-1; v_call: TRBV10-3; cdr3_nt: TGTGCCATCAGGAGGACAGGGGAACTCAGGGAGCAGTTCTTC; cdr3_aa: CAIRRTGELREQFF
d_call: NA; clone_size: NA; j_call: TRBJ1-5; v_call: TRBV6-5; cdr3_nt: TGTGCCAGCAGTTACTCGTACAGGGCCTATCAGCCCCAGCATTTT; cdr3_aa: CASSYSYRAYQPQHF
d_call: TRBD2; clone_size: NA; j_call: TRBJ2-3; v_call: TRBV14; cdr3_nt: TGTGCCAGCAGCCAAAGCGGGAGGGCGGCTTGGACAGATACGCAGTATTTT; cdr3_aa: CASSQSGRAAWTDTQYF
d_call: NA; clone_size: NA; j_call: TRBJ1-6; v_call: TRBV5-1; cdr3_nt: TGCGCCAGCAGCTTGGGGGGAGGCAATTCACCCCTCCACTTT; cdr3_aa: CASSLGGGNSPLHF
d_call: TRBD1; clone_size: NA; j_call: TRBJ1-2; v_call: TRBV6-5; cdr3_nt: TGTGCCAGCAGTTTTAAAACAGGGGGGAACTACTATGGCTACACCTTC; cdr3_aa: CASSFKTGGNYYGYTF
d_call: TRBD2; clone_size: NA; j_call: TRBJ2-7; v_call: TRBV7-8; cdr3_nt: TGTGCCAGCAGCCTCAGACTAGCGGGAAGTTCTCTCGAGCAGTACTTC; cdr3_aa: CASSLRLAGSSLEQYF
d_call: TRBD1; clone_size: many; j_call: TRBJ2-7; v_call: TRBV3-1/TRBV3-2; cdr3_nt: TGTGCCAGCTCGCCAGCAGGGGGCCGGTCCGAGCAGTACTTC; cdr3_aa: CASSPAGGRSEQYF
d_call: NA; clone_size: NA; j_call: TRBJ1-1; v_call: TRBV5-1; cdr3_nt: TGCGCCAGCAGCTTGGCCGGGACCCACAGGGCTTTCTTT; cdr3_aa: CASSLAGTHRAFF
d_call: NA; clone_size: NA; j_call: TRBJ2-2; v_call: TRBV28; cdr3_nt: TGTGCCAGCAGGACTGGGCAGGGGAACACCGGGGAGCTGTTTTTT; cdr3_aa: CASRTGQGNTGELFF
d_call: NA; clone_size: NA; j_call: TRBJ2-3; v_call: TRBV7-9; cdr3_nt: TGTGCCAGCAGCTTCAGAGATACGCAGTATTTT; cdr3_aa: CASSFRDTQYF
d_call: NA; clone_size: few; j_call: TRBJ2-1; v_call: TRBV4-1; cdr3_nt: TGCGCCAGCAGCCTTTTAATCAGCTACAATGAGCAGTTCTTC; cdr3_aa: CASSLLISYNEQFF
d_call: NA; clone_size: NA; j_call: TRBJ2-1; v_call: TRBV7-9; cdr3_nt: TGTGCCAGCAGCCCAAGACTACGGAGCTCCTACAATGAGCAGTTCTTC; cdr3_aa: CASSPRLRSSYNEQFF
d_call: TRBD1; clone_size: once; j_call: TRBJ2-3; v_call: TRBV30; cdr3_nt: TGTGCCTGGAGTGGGGGACAGGGGGCCCGCACAGATACGCAGTATTTT; cdr3_aa: CAWSGGQGARTDTQYF
d_call: NA; clone_size: NA; j_call: TRBJ1-1; v_call: TRBV12-3/TRBV12-4; cdr3_nt: TGTGCCAGCAGTTTACATGCGGGGACTGAAGCTTTCTTT; cdr3_aa: CASSLHAGTEAFF
d_call: TRBD1; clone_size: large; j_call: TRBJ2-7; v_call: TRBV30; cdr3_nt: TGTGCCTGGAGTCGGGACAGCAAAATGTACGAGCAGTACTTC; cdr3_aa: CAWSRDSKMYEQYF
d_call: NA; clone_size: NA; j_call: TRBJ1-6; v_call: TRBV19; cdr3_nt: TGTGCCAGTAGTATCGGGTCTACGGGGAATTCACCCCTCCACTTT; cdr3_aa: CASSIGSTGNSPLHF
d_call: TRBD1; clone_size: NA; j_call: TRBJ2-7; v_call: TRBV5-5; cdr3_nt: TGTGCCAGCAGCCCCGGGACAGGGTCCTACGAGCAGTACTTC; cdr3_aa: CASSPGTGSYEQYF
d_call: NA; clone_size: once; j_call: TRBJ2-7; v_call: TRBV6-6; cdr3_nt: TGTGCCAGCAGTTACTTAGGGGGGGGAGACGAGCAGTACTTC; cdr3_aa: CASSYLGGGDEQYF
d_call: NA; clone_size: NA; j_call: TRBJ1-6; v_call: TRBV9; cdr3_nt: TGTGCCAGCAGCGTAGGCGGAGATAATTCACCCCTCCACTTT; cdr3_aa: CASSVGGDNSPLHF
d_call: NA; clone_size: NA; j_call: TRBJ2-7; v_call: TRBV19; cdr3_nt: TGTGCCAGATTTGGGGCCGGACAGCCCATATACGAGCAGTACTTC; cdr3_aa: CARFGAGQPIYEQYF
d_call: NA; clone_size: few; j_call: TRBJ1-5; v_call: TRBV6-5; cdr3_nt: TGTGCCAGCAGTTACTCGGGGGGGAATGGCAATCAGCCCCAGCATTTT; cdr3_aa: CASSYSGGNGNQPQHF
d_call: NA; clone_size: few; j_call: TRBJ1-3; v_call: TRBV14; cdr3_nt: TGTGCCAGCAGCCAAGTTCCCAGGACTGGAAACACCATATATTTT; cdr3_aa: CASSQVPRTGNTIYF
d_call: TRBD1; clone_size: NA; j_call: TRBJ1-4; v_call: TRBV13; cdr3_nt: TGTGCCAGCAGCTCGGGACAGGAAGGGGAAAAACTGTTTTTT; cdr3_aa: CASSSGQEGEKLFF
d_call: TRBD2; clone_size: NA; j_call: TRBJ2-3; v_call: TRBV5-1; cdr3_nt: TGCGCCAGCAGCACCGTAGCGGGTAGCACAGATACGCAGTATTTT; cdr3_aa: CASSTVAGSTDTQYF
d_call: NA; clone_size: NA; j_call: TRBJ1-2; v_call: TRBV28; cdr3_nt: TGTGCCAGCAGTAGGGGGGCGGAGACCCTTCGGAACTATGGCTACACCTTC; cdr3_aa: CASSRGAETLRNYGYTF
d_call: NA; clone_size: few; j_call: TRBJ2-7; v_call: TRBV7-2; cdr3_nt: TGTGCCAGCAGCGGGCAGGGAAACGAGCAGTACTTC; cdr3_aa: CASSGQGNEQYF
d_call: NA; clone_size: few; j_call: TRBJ2-5; v_call: TRBV9; cdr3_nt: TGTGCCAGCAGCATCGGGACCGTCCGAGAGACCCAGTACTTC; cdr3_aa: CASSIGTVRETQYF
d_call: NA; clone_size: NA; j_call: TRBJ2-1; v_call: TRBV5-6; cdr3_nt: TGTGCCAGCAGCCTCAGTCTGGGGAGTGGCGTTGAGCAGTTCTTC; cdr3_aa: CASSLSLGSGVEQFF
d_call: TRBD1; clone_size: NA; j_call: TRBJ1-1; v_call: TRBV7-2; cdr3_nt: TGTGCCAGCAGCCCTAGACAGGGGCGAGTTAGAGCTTTCTTT; cdr3_aa: CASSPRQGRVRAFF
d_call: TRBD1; clone_size: NA; j_call: TRBJ1-1; v_call: TRBV28; cdr3_nt: TGTGCCAGCAGGGACAGGGAGGGAGTCAGGAACACTGAAGCTTTCTTT; cdr3_aa: CASRDREGVRNTEAFF
d_call: NA; clone_size: NA; j_call: TRBJ2-2; v_call: TRBV3-1/TRBV3-2; cdr3_nt: TGTGCCAGCAGCCAAATCACCGGGGAGCTGTTTTTT; cdr3_aa: CASSQITGELFF
d_call: TRBD1; clone_size: NA; j_call: TRBJ1-2; v_call: TRBV30; cdr3_nt: TGTGCCTGGAGCCTATCCGACAGGGGCCCATATGGCTACACCTTC; cdr3_aa: CAWSLSDRGPYGYTF
d_call: NA; clone_size: NA; j_call: TRBJ2-7; v_call: TRBV18; cdr3_nt: TGTGCCAGCTCAGCTAGCTACGAGCAGTACTTC; cdr3_aa: CASSASYEQYF
d_call: TRBD2; clone_size: NA; j_call: TRBJ2-1; v_call: TRBV11-2; cdr3_nt: TGTGCCAGCAGCTTAAGTCTAGCGGGAGCCTACAATGAGCAGTTCTTC; cdr3_aa: CASSLSLAGAYNEQFF
d_call: TRBD2; clone_size: large; j_call: TRBJ2-1; v_call: TRBV5-1; cdr3_nt: TGCGCCAGCAGCTTCCTGACTAGCGGGGGCTCCTACAATGAGCAGTTCTTC; cdr3_aa: CASSFLTSGGSYNEQFF
d_call: TRBD1; clone_size: NA; j_call: TRBJ1-1; v_call: TRBV6-6; cdr3_nt: TGTGCCAGCAGTACCGACAGGGAAAGGTCCCCAGAAGCTTTCTTT; cdr3_aa: CASSTDRERSPEAFF
d_call: TRBD2; clone_size: NA; j_call: TRBJ2-3; v_call: TRBV9; cdr3_nt: TGTGCCAGCAGCGTAGATACTAGCGGGGTACCAGATACGCAGTATTTT; cdr3_aa: CASSVDTSGVPDTQYF
d_call: NA; clone_size: NA; j_call: TRBJ2-3; v_call: TRBV28; cdr3_nt: TGTGCCAGCAGGGGGTTGAGGCTCCCGAAGTCAGATACGCAGTATTTT; cdr3_aa: CASRGLRLPKSDTQYF
d_call: NA; clone_size: NA; j_call: TRBJ2-7; v_call: TRBV13; cdr3_nt: TGTGCCAGCAGCTCACAGGGTAGGGCCTCCTACGAGCAGTACTTC; cdr3_aa: CASSSQGRASYEQYF
d_call: NA; clone_size: NA; j_call: TRBJ1-4; v_call: TRBV30; cdr3_nt: TGTGCCTGGAGGCGGAAGGGGAGATCTAATGAAAAACTGTTTTTT; cdr3_aa: CAWRRKGRSNEKLFF
d_call: NA; clone_size: few; j_call: TRBJ2-1; v_call: TRBV11-2; cdr3_nt: TGTGCCAGCAGCTTCTCCCTGGCGAGTAATGAGCAGTTCTTC; cdr3_aa: CASSFSLASNEQFF
d_call: NA; clone_size: NA; j_call: TRBJ2-3; v_call: TRBV20-1; cdr3_nt: TGCAGTGCTAGTAAGGCCGACTATACGCAGTATTTT; cdr3_aa: CSASKADYTQYF
d_call: NA; clone_size: few; j_call: TRBJ1-4; v_call: TRBV20-1; cdr3_nt: TGCAGTGCAGGACGCGAAAAACTGTTTTTT; cdr3_aa: CSAGREKLFF
d_call: TRBD2; clone_size: NA; j_call: TRBJ2-1; v_call: TRBV9; cdr3_nt: TGTGCCAGCAGCCCAAGCCCCGGGACTAGCGGCAATGAGCAGTTCTTC; cdr3_aa: CASSPSPGTSGNEQFF
d_call: NA; clone_size: NA; j_call: TRBJ2-1; v_call: TRBV6-5; cdr3_nt: TGTGCCAGCAGTTACTCGAGGGAGCAGTTCTTC; cdr3_aa: CASSYSREQFF
d_call: TRBD1; clone_size: NA; j_call: TRBJ1-6; v_call: TRBV30; cdr3_nt: TGTGCCTGGAGCGTGATGGACAGGAGGGATTCACCCCTCCACTTT; cdr3_aa: CAWSVMDRRDSPLHF
d_call: NA; clone_size: NA; j_call: TRBJ2-2; v_call: TRBV7-9; cdr3_nt: TGTGCCAGCAGCCCCCTGGACACCGGGGAGCTGTTTTTT; cdr3_aa: CASSPLDTGELFF